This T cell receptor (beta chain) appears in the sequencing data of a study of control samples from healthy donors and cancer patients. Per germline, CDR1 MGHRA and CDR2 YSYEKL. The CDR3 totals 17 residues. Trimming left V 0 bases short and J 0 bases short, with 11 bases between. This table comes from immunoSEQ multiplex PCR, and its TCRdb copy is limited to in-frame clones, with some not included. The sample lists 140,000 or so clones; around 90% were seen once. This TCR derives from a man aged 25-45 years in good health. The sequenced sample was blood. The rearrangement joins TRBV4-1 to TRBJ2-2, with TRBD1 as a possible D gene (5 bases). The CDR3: CASSQEVDSSNTGELFF. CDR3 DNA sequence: TGCGCCAGCAGCCAAGAAGTTGACAGCTCGAACACCGGGGAGCTGTTTTTT.